Detailed here is one T cell receptor beta chain. Antigen unknown. Receiving focal radiation plus CTLA-4 blockade with ipilimumab were patients who had chemo-refractory metastatic non-small-cell lung cancer. The CDR3 sequence is 13 residues long. The germline V gene encodes CDR1 WSHSY and CDR2 SAAADI. V dropped 8 bases and J dropped 1 base, with 11 bases sitting between them. The entry originates in a study of radiotherapy plus CTLA-4 blockade in lung cancer. Method: immunoSEQ multiplex PCR; TCRdb's copy keeps in-frame clones and lacks some. The sample carries 55,000 to 65,000 clones, 77% recorded once. Overall study results and limits: In blood, tumor-derived TCR clones expanded after radiotherapy plus ipilimumab. With interferon-beta, early dynamics of blood T cell clones were reported to best predict response.

This chain uses TRBV10-2 with TRBJ1-1; D unresolved. This receptor was obtained from a human donor with non-small cell lung cancer who had a partial response to radiotherapy plus ipilimumab. The specimen comprised peripheral blood, sampled from a patient treated with radiotherapy plus ipilimumab. This CDR3 is CASSHTENTEAFF. The CDR3 DNA follows: TGCGCCAGCTCCCATACAGAGAACACTGAAGCTTTCTTT.